What follows are 5 T cell receptor beta chains derived from one specimen sequenced in a study of human T cells and chemical hapten exposure. TCRdb re-called the RACE reads with MiXCR, one entry per CDR3 protein. The data contain about 53,000 distinct CDR3 sequences, approximately 9.9% of them singletons. The time point is: pre-sensitization, week 0. The treatment is: therapeutic diphenylcyclopropenone sensitization with weekly scalp DPC. The source was whole blood, collected in connection with sensitization to the hapten diphenylcyclopropenone (DPC). The receptors were gathered from a man between 40 and 49 years old with alopecia areata. Some clones in this sample may be carry-over from other donors' samples.

This chain uses TRBV28 with TRBJ2-1, with D unclear. CDR1 MDHEN and CDR2 SYDVKM come from the germline V gene. CDR3 length equals 15 residues. V lost 5 bases to trimming and J lost 5 bases, with 16 bases between them. CDR3 nucleotide sequence: TGTGCCAGCAGTCTCTCCTCGGACCGCAACAATGAGCAGTTCTTC. The encoded protein is CASSLSSDRNNEQFF. Combining the CDR3 with reference TRBV28 and TRBJ2-1 gives the whole variable domain DVKVTQSSRYLVKRTGEKVFLECVQDMDHENMFWYRQDPGLGLRLIYFSYDVKMKEKGDIPEGYSVSREKKERFSLILESASTNQTSMYLCASSLSSDRNNEQFFGPGTRLTVL.

At least ten counts were recorded for this clonotype. This chain connects TRBV20-1 to TRBJ2-3, with TRBD2 matching over 12 bases. Germline V gene data show CDR1 as DFQATT and CDR2 as SNEGSKA (reference sequence). This CDR3 has 16 residues. V gave up 7 bases and J gave up 2 bases; unmatched junction bases: 10. The chain's CDR3 is CSGSRLAGVLTDTQYF. As DNA, the CDR3 is TGCAGTGGCTCCCGACTAGCGGGAGTTCTCACAGATACGCAGTATTTT.

This clonotype was seen a handful of times. V and J are TRBV28 and TRBJ1-5; tentative D call: TRBD1 (5 bases). Trimming shortened V by 2 bases and J by 3 bases, and 11 bases separated the two germline ends. Germline CDR1 is MDHEN and CDR2 is SYDVKM. The CDR3 is 15 amino acids. The CDR3 here is CASSLAGPPNQPQHF. The CDR3 nucleotides are TGTGCCAGCAGTTTAGCGGGGCCCCCCAATCAGCCCCAGCATTTT.

This clonotype occurred a few times. This chain connects TRBV12-3 or TRBV12-4 to TRBJ1-3; D uncertain. CDR3 size: 14 residues. V was shortened by 5 bases and J by 0 bases, with 8 bases between the two germline ends. In DNA, the CDR3 is TGTGCCAGCAGTGCACCCAGCTCTGGAAACACCATATATTTT. Its translation is CASSAPSSGNTIYF.

The sample holds a few counts of this clonotype. The chain couples TRBV19 to TRBJ2-7; D is possibly TRBD2 (6 bases). This CDR3 has 12 amino acids. The germline V gene has CDR1 LNHDA and CDR2 SQIVND (reference sequence). Trimming cost V 5 bases and J 6 bases, with 11 bases left between them. The CDR3 region is CASSPSAGEQYF. In DNA form, the CDR3 reads TGTGCCAGTAGTCCGTCAGCGGGCGAGCAGTACTTC.